This entry features one TCR beta chain sequence. Its target is unknown. Germline CDR1 and CDR2: MNHEY and SVGAGI. This CDR3 is 14 amino acids long. V was pared by 2 bases and J by 6 bases, with 11 bases between. The method was immunoSEQ multiplex PCR; TCRdb's version includes in-frame clones alone and lacks a portion of them. The sample consists of 35,000 to 40,000 clones, 82% of them appearing once. Scientists isolated CD4+ T cells after a roughly nine-day culture period ended. None of these healthy vaccinees had been infected with SARS-CoV-2 before vaccination. Half-medium replacement with IL-2 medium occurred on days 3 and 7. The sample comes from a study of vaccination effects on CD4 cells after COVID-19.

This chain links TRBV6-5 with TRBJ1-5; no clear D. The material sequenced was CD4+ T cells from PBMCs cultured without peptide, taken before COVID-19 vaccination. This receptor was taken from a human donor who received a COVID-19 vaccine. The CDR3 coding sequence is TGTGCCAGCAGTTACGCCGGGGTCTCTCAGCCCCAGCATTTT. This translates into CASSYAGVSQPQHF.